This TCR beta chain was obtained from a study of response to subunit inactivated influenza vaccine. TCRdb independently ran MiXCR on the RT-PCR reads; one entry per CDR3 protein. The data show about 540,000 distinct CDR3 sequences, with approximately 24% seen just once and roughly 2.8% held by the top ten. Trimming cost V 5 bases and J 3 bases; bases outside gene matches: 15. Germline V lookup: CDR1 MNHEY, CDR2 SMNVEV (reference sequence). The CDR3 sequence is 18 residues long. In addition, the sample was reused for a study of T cells expressing NK-cell markers. This second report adds: TCR beta cDNA was generated via 5'RACE template switching incorporating UMIs. Just one sequenced donor of eight was HCMV-seronegative, while seven were seropositive.

The TCR was taken from a man aged 50-59 years who received an inactivated influenza vaccine. The sample in question was CD4+ T cells sorted from PBMCs, obtained approximately 12 days after vaccination. The chain links TRBV27 to TRBJ1-3; 8 bases line up with TRBD1. This chain's CDR3 is CASSPTPPDRVLGNTIYF. CDR3 coding DNA: TGTGCCAGCAGTCCTACACCGCCGGACAGGGTGCTTGGAAACACCATATATTTT.